Listed below are T cell receptor beta chains from one sample, sequenced in a study of immune reconstitution after stem cell transplant in scleroderma. TCRdb re-derived calls from the RT-PCR reads in MiXCR, one entry per CDR3 protein. The table includes approximately 5,000 distinct CDR3 sequences, less than 9.5% detected once. The sample was acquired before or after autologous hematopoietic stem cell transplantation (not recorded which). The receptor source for this set is a male donor with systemic sclerosis. The CDR3 runs from the conserved cysteine through the conserved F or W. D genes are given only for firm matches. Part of the rows lack a size; the others show once, few, many or a class for expanded clones.

j_call	v_call	clone_size	d_call	cdr3_nt	cdr3_aa
TRBJ1-4	TRBV7-2	NA	TRBD1	TGTGCCAGCAGCTCACCGGGACAGATAAAGGAAGAACTGTTTTTT	CASSSPGQIKEELFF
TRBJ2-7	TRBV7-2	NA	TRBD2	TGTGCCAGCAGCCCGGCGGGGGGTGCGAACTACGAGCAGTACTTC	CASSPAGGANYEQYF
TRBJ1-1	TRBV5-1	few	NA	TGCGCCAGCAGCTTGGTGCCTTTAACAAACCTGAACACTGAAGCTTTCTTT	CASSLVPLTNLNTEAFF
TRBJ2-3	TRBV7-6	few	NA	TGTGCCAGCAGCTTAGAGCAGTCGAGAGGCACAGATACGCAGTATTTT	CASSLEQSRGTDTQYF
TRBJ2-7	TRBV3-1	few	TRBD2	TGTGCCAGCAGCCGCCTGAGGGCGGGAGGGAGCTCCTACGAGCAGTACTTC	CASSRLRAGGSSYEQYF
TRBJ1-4	TRBV29-1	medium-sized	NA	TGCAGCGCTGGATCAACTAATGAAAAACTGTTTTTT	CSAGSTNEKLFF
TRBJ2-5	TRBV7-2	few	NA	TGTGCCAGCAGCCCGGACAGCCTACTAGGAACCCAGTACTTC	CASSPDSLLGTQYF
TRBJ2-1	TRBV20-1	few	TRBD2	TGCAGTGCTGCCGGGACTAGCGGGATCAATGAGCAGTTCTTC	CSAAGTSGINEQFF
TRBJ2-3	TRBV4-3	NA	NA	TGCGCCAGCAGCCAAGAGAGGGTAGGGGCGCAGTATTTT	CASSQERVGAQYF
TRBJ2-7	TRBV4-2	NA	NA	TGTGCCCGACGATGGGAATGTCGGTCCAGCAACCTCTACGAGCAGTACTTC	CARRWECRSSNLYEQYF
TRBJ1-5	TRBV6-5	NA	NA	TGTGCCAGCAGTTTCCAGGGGCCGAATCAGCCCCAGCATTTT	CASSFQGPNQPQHF
TRBJ2-4	TRBV6-6	NA	NA	TGTGCCAGCAGGTCCTCCGGGACCCCGAACTTC	CASRSSGTPNF
TRBJ1-1	TRBV19	few	NA	TGTGCCAGTAGTATAGCCGGCGTCGGCACTGAAGCTTTCTTT	CASSIAGVGTEAFF
TRBJ2-3	TRBV10-3	few	TRBD2	TGTGCCATCAGTCAGAGTAGCGGGGGGCCCACAGATACGCAGTATTTT	CAISQSSGGPTDTQYF
TRBJ2-3	TRBV12-3/TRBV12-4	NA	TRBD2	TGTGCCGGCAGACTAGCGGGAGGGTACACAGATACGCAGTATTTT	CAGRLAGGYTDTQYF
TRBJ2-7	TRBV28	large	TRBD2	TGTGCCAGCAACCCGGGCGGGAGGAAGGCTTACGAGCAGTACTTC	CASNPGGRKAYEQYF
TRBJ1-1	TRBV15	few	NA	TGTGCCACCGGTCCACCCTTGAGCCAGATGGCTTTCTTT	CATGPPLSQMAFF
TRBJ1-1	TRBV7-6	medium-sized	TRBD1	TGTGCCAGCAGCCGCCGCCCGGGACAGGGAACTGAAGCTTTCTTT	CASSRRPGQGTEAFF
TRBJ2-2	TRBV5-5	few	TRBD1	TGTGCCAGCAGCTTCAACAGGGGGCTAGAGACCGGGGAGCTGTTTTTT	CASSFNRGLETGELFF
TRBJ1-1	TRBV3-1	medium-sized	NA	TGTGCCAGCAGCCAAGTGAGAGGACCCGGGGCTGAAGCTTTCTTT	CASSQVRGPGAEAFF
TRBJ2-1	TRBV5-1	medium-sized	TRBD2	TGCGCCAGCACCATTAGCGGGGGGCTAAATGAGCAGTTCTTC	CASTISGGLNEQFF
TRBJ2-7	TRBV20-1	medium-sized	TRBD2	TGCAGTGCTTCGAATAGCGGGAGACAATACGAGCAGTACTTC	CSASNSGRQYEQYF
TRBJ2-3	TRBV5-1	NA	TRBD2	TGCGCCAGCAGCCCGGAGGGACTAGCAGATACGCAGTATTTT	CASSPEGLADTQYF
TRBJ2-5	TRBV7-2	medium-sized	NA	TGTGCCAGCAGCTTAGCGCGGCCAGCAGAAGAGACCCAGTACTTC	CASSLARPAEETQYF
TRBJ2-2	TRBV7-3	NA	NA	TGTGCCAGCAGCGACCCTAGACTGAACACCGGGGAGCTGTTTTTT	CASSDPRLNTGELFF
TRBJ2-7	TRBV6-1	few	NA	TGTGCCAGCAGCGGTAGCTCCTACGAGCAGTACTTC	CASSGSSYEQYF
TRBJ2-7	TRBV18	NA	NA	TGTGCCAGCTCAGGGTCAGGGGCCCTCTACGAGCAGTACTTC	CASSGSGALYEQYF
TRBJ2-5	TRBV2	medium-sized	NA	TGTGCCAGCAGGGTCCAGCCTGCGGAGACCCAGTACTTC	CASRVQPAETQYF
TRBJ2-5	TRBV13	medium-sized	NA	TGTGCCAGCAGCTTACAGGGGGGAGAGACCCAGTACTTC	CASSLQGGETQYF
TRBJ2-3	TRBV29-1	few	NA	TGCAGCGTTGAACCCCAAACAGGCACAGATACGCAGTATTTT	CSVEPQTGTDTQYF
TRBJ1-1	TRBV12-3/TRBV12-4	NA	NA	TGTGCCAGCAGCATTGGGGGCCGCGAAGCTTTCTTT	CASSIGGREAFF
TRBJ2-7	TRBV11-2	NA	NA	TGTGCCAGCAGCGTGACGGGGAATGGTTACGAGCAGTACTTC	CASSVTGNGYEQYF
TRBJ1-1	TRBV9	NA	NA	TGTGCCAGCACCAAGGAAGAGGGGTCCCTGAACACTGAAGCTTTCTTT	CASTKEEGSLNTEAFF
TRBJ2-1	TRBV20-1	NA	TRBD2	TGCAGTGCTAGAGGGTCCGGGGGGGAAGTCTACAATGAGCAGTTCTTC	CSARGSGGEVYNEQFF
TRBJ1-5	TRBV5-1	NA	NA	TGCGCCAGCAGCTTACGACAGGCCCAGCATTTT	CASSLRQAQHF
TRBJ2-1	TRBV28	few	NA	TGTGCCAGCAGCTTTGGACGGCTCAATGAGCAGTTCTTC	CASSFGRLNEQFF
TRBJ2-1	TRBV29-1	NA	TRBD2	TGCAGCGTTGACCCTTTGCTAGCGGACAATGAGCAGTTCTTC	CSVDPLLADNEQFF
TRBJ2-3	TRBV2	few	NA	TGTGCCAGCAGTGAGCTAGCGCGGAGCACAGATACGCAGTATTTT	CASSELARSTDTQYF
TRBJ2-7	TRBV4-2	NA	TRBD2	TGTGCCAGCAGCCAAGAGTGGAGCCTAGCGGGAGTTGCCCACGAGCAGTACTTC	CASSQEWSLAGVAHEQYF
TRBJ1-5	TRBV7-9	few	NA	TGTGCCAGCGGGGATTACAGGGACAATCAGCCCCAGCATTTT	CASGDYRDNQPQHF
TRBJ2-1	TRBV3-1	NA	NA	TGTGCCAGCAGCCAAGATCTTGGCAATGAGCAGTTCTTC	CASSQDLGNEQFF
TRBJ2-2	TRBV4-3	medium-sized	TRBD1	TGCGCCAGCAGCTCAGGACAGGGGAACACCGGGGAGCTGTTTTTT	CASSSGQGNTGELFF
TRBJ2-1	TRBV27	NA	NA	TGTGCCAGCAGTTTTACAGGGTCGGTAGGGGTGGGCTTCTTC	CASSFTGSVGVGFF
TRBJ2-3	TRBV7-9	NA	NA	TGTGCCAGCAGCTCCCACGGATGGCCTTCCAACACAGATACGCAGTATTTT	CASSSHGWPSNTDTQYF
TRBJ1-5	TRBV9	once	TRBD1	TGTGCCAGCAGCGCACAGGGGACGATCAATCAGCCCCAGCATTTT	CASSAQGTINQPQHF
TRBJ2-3	TRBV5-1	NA	TRBD2	TGCGCCAGCAGTGCGGGAGGAGCAGGCTTCACAGATACGCAGTATTTT	CASSAGGAGFTDTQYF
TRBJ1-3	TRBV6-5	NA	NA	TGTGCCAGCAGTTATTCTAGACCGGCAGGGGCCTTCTCTGGAAACACCATATATTTT	CASSYSRPAGAFSGNTIYF
TRBJ1-1	TRBV29-1	medium-sized	TRBD1	TGCAGCGGATCCTTACAGGGGGGAGACACTGAAGCTTTCTTT	CSGSLQGGDTEAFF
TRBJ2-7	TRBV18	medium-sized	NA	TGTGCCAGCTCACCTGGAGAGGACACAAGCGAGCAGTACTTC	CASSPGEDTSEQYF
TRBJ2-5	TRBV29-1	NA	NA	TGCAGCGTGAAAGGGGGTACCCAAGAGACCCAGTACTTC	CSVKGGTQETQYF
TRBJ2-1	TRBV7-2	NA	TRBD2	TGTGCCAGCAGCTTAGGTCTAGCGGGGATAAATGAGCAGTTCTTC	CASSLGLAGINEQFF
TRBJ1-1	TRBV27	NA	TRBD1	TGTGCCAGCAGTTCGCAGGGGGCGAACACTGAAGCTTTCTTT	CASSSQGANTEAFF
TRBJ1-1	TRBV15	few	NA	TGTGCCACCAGCCGCGCGCGGGCGAACACTGAAGCTTTCTTT	CATSRARANTEAFF
TRBJ2-2	TRBV5-6	NA	NA	TGTGCCAGCAGCCCTTCACCTGGCACCGGGGAGCTGTTTTTT	CASSPSPGTGELFF
TRBJ2-1	TRBV7-2	NA	TRBD2	TGTGCCAGCAGCGTGACTAGCGGGACCTACAATGAGCAGTTCTTC	CASSVTSGTYNEQFF
TRBJ2-4	TRBV7-2	medium-sized	TRBD2	TGTGCCAGCACCTTAGGGACTAGCGGGCTAGCCAAAAACATTCAGTACTTC	CASTLGTSGLAKNIQYF
TRBJ1-1	TRBV6-2/TRBV6-3	large	NA	TGTGCCAGCAGGTCCCGTACTGAAGCTTTCTTT	CASRSRTEAFF
TRBJ2-3	TRBV29-1	few	TRBD2	TGCAGCAAGCGGGGGGATACAGATACGCAGTATTTT	CSKRGDTDTQYF
TRBJ2-1	TRBV20-1	NA	NA	TGCAGTGCTAGGGGATTCTCTAATCGCGGGATAGACAATGAGCAGTTCTTC	CSARGFSNRGIDNEQFF